The clone carrying this T cell receptor beta chain occurred once. Germline V lookup: CDR1 GTSNPN, CDR2 SVGIG (reference sequence). The CDR3 contains 11 residues. The method was immunoSEQ multiplex PCR; TCRdb's version includes in-frame clones alone and lacks a portion of them. In the table there are approximately 70,000 clones, 94% of which are singletons. This record comes from a study of technical replicates of blood from several donors. The sequencing sample was made of T cells isolated from PBMCs. The chain employs TRBV30 and TRBJ2-1; D call uncertain. The clonotype comes from a human donor in good health. As DNA, the CDR3 is TGTGCTTACAAATTCTACAATGAGCAGTTCTTC. Its translation is CAYKFYNEQFF.